This is a list of T cell receptor beta chains from one sample in a study of PD-1 blockade in classical Hodgkin lymphoma. Sequenced by immunoSEQ multiplex PCR; TCRdb stores in-frame clones only, minus some. The sample has about 29,000 clones; 85% to 90% are singletons. This specimen was CD4+ T cells from blood, taken at baseline. The source is a human donor with classical Hodgkin lymphoma. Each CDR3 is given with its conserved first and last residue. D genes are given only for firm matches. Rows give clone size only sometimes, using once, few, many, or a class for an expanded clone.

TRBD2 | NA | TRBJ2-1 | TRBV11-1 | TGTGCCAGCAGCTTACCCGGGACTAAGATTAACGATGAGCAGTTCTTC | CASSLPGTKINDEQFF
TRBD2 | NA | TRBJ2-7 | TRBV2 | TGTGCCGGTAGCGGGAACTCCTACGAGCAGTACTTC | CAGSGNSYEQYF
TRBD2 | NA | TRBJ2-3 | TRBV19 | TGTGCCAGTAAAGCTAGCGGGAGGGAAGATACGCAGTATTTT | CASKASGREDTQYF
TRBD2 | NA | TRBJ2-3 | TRBV11-3 | TGTGCCAGCAGCCTTGGGACTAGCGGGTCTCGGCGGGATACGCAGTATTTT | CASSLGTSGSRRDTQYF
NA | once | TRBJ2-5 | TRBV11-3 | TGTGCCAGCAGCTTGGGACTCAGGGGACAAGAGACCCAGTACTTC | CASSLGLRGQETQYF
NA | NA | TRBJ2-4 | TRBV2 | TGTGCCAGTCCCCTCCTCTGGGGAGTAGCCAAAAACATTCAGTACTTC | CASPLLWGVAKNIQYF
TRBD1 | NA | TRBJ2-7 | TRBV14 | TGTGCCAGCAGCCACTTACCTCGGACAGGGGCCTACGAGCAGTACTTC | CASSHLPRTGAYEQYF
NA | NA | TRBJ2-5 | TRBV25-1 | TGTGCCAGCAGTGAATCCCGGAGAATGGTAGGAGAGACCCAGTACTTC | CASSESRRMVGETQYF
TRBD2 | NA | TRBJ2-1 | TRBV6-5 | TGTGCCAGCAGGGGACTAGCGGGGGGGAATGAGCAGTTCTTC | CASRGLAGGNEQFF
NA | NA | TRBJ1-3 | TRBV5-1 | TGCGCCAGCAGCAGGGGCTCTGGAAACACCATATATTTT | CASSRGSGNTIYF
NA | once | TRBJ2-3 | TRBV7-6 | TGTGCCAGCAGCCAGTCGGCGCGCACAGATACGCAGTATTTT | CASSQSARTDTQYF
NA | NA | TRBJ2-2 | TRBV5-1 | TGCGCCAGCAGCTTCGGACAGCCCGGGGAGCTGTTTTTT | CASSFGQPGELFF
NA | NA | TRBJ2-2 | TRBV19 | TGTGCCAGTAGTATAGATCAGAGGGAGCTGTTTTTT | CASSIDQRELFF
TRBD2 | NA | TRBJ2-1 | TRBV29-1 | TGCAGCGTTGAACTGCGGGAGAGGTTGTACAATGAGCAGTTCTTC | CSVELRERLYNEQFF
TRBD2 | NA | TRBJ2-3 | TRBV2 | TGTGCCAGCTCGGGCTGGGGCCCACGCCTGACTAGCGGGAGGGCCGTAGATACGCAGTATTTT | CASSGWGPRLTSGRAVDTQYF
TRBD2 | NA | TRBJ2-5 | TRBV10-3 | TGTGCCATCAGTGAGATCAGCGGGAGGGCTGGAGAGACCCAGTACTTC | CAISEISGRAGETQYF
TRBD2 | NA | TRBJ2-2 | TRBV10-2 | TGCGCCAGCAGTGGACTAGCGGGAGGTTCCGGGGAGCTGTTTTTT | CASSGLAGGSGELFF
NA | NA | TRBJ2-4 | TRBV19 | TGTGCCAGTAGTATAGGACGGATGCTAGCCAAAAACATTCAGTACTTC | CASSIGRMLAKNIQYF
TRBD2 | NA | TRBJ2-7 | TRBV28 | TGTGCCAGCAGTTATACCGGGACTAGCGCACCTAAAGGGGAGCAGTACTTC | CASSYTGTSAPKGEQYF
TRBD1 | NA | TRBJ2-7 | TRBV6-5 | TGTGCCAGCAAAGGTACAGGGGGAAAGTACGAGCAGTACTTC | CASKGTGGKYEQYF
NA | NA | TRBJ1-6 | TRBV6-1 | TGTGCCAGCAGTGAGGGGGGAATCAGGTTTTTTGTCTCACCCCTCCACTTT | CASSEGGIRFFVSPLHF
NA | NA | TRBJ2-3 | TRBV7-2 | TGTGCCAGCAGCCTGACAGTAACTAGCACAGATACGCAGTATTTT | CASSLTVTSTDTQYF
TRBD2 | NA | TRBJ2-4 | TRBV7-2 | TGTGCCAGCAGCTACCAACTCGTAGCGGGAGGGAGCAAAAACATTCAGTACTTC | CASSYQLVAGGSKNIQYF
NA | few | TRBJ2-1 | TRBV29-1 | TGCAGCGTTGAAGACAGGGCAAACAATGAGCAGTTCTTC | CSVEDRANNEQFF
TRBD2 | NA | TRBJ2-1 | TRBV28 | TGTGCCAGCAAAGGACTAGCGGGTATATATGAGCAGTTCTTC | CASKGLAGIYEQFF
TRBD2 | NA | TRBJ2-3 | TRBV10-3 | TGTGCCATCGGGACCGTAGCGGGATCAGATACGCAGTATTTT | CAIGTVAGSDTQYF
TRBD2 | once | TRBJ2-7 | TRBV11-2 | TGTGCCAGCAGCGGACAAGCGGGGCTGCCTTACGAGCAGTACTTC | CASSGQAGLPYEQYF
NA | NA | TRBJ1-5 | TRBV6-1 | TGTGCCAGCAGTGGGAATCAGCCCCAGCATTTT | CASSGNQPQHF
NA | NA | TRBJ2-1 | TRBV7-8 | TGTGCCAGCAGCTTAACACGAGACCACAATGAGCAGTTCTTC | CASSLTRDHNEQFF
NA | NA | TRBJ2-3 | TRBV11-2 | TGTGCCAGCAGCTTAGTTGCACAGGGTCGGTCAGATACGCAGTATTTT | CASSLVAQGRSDTQYF
TRBD2 | NA | TRBJ2-3 | TRBV9 | TGTGCCAGCAGCGTAGCAGGTCTAGCGGGAGAATCAGATACGCAGTATTTT | CASSVAGLAGESDTQYF
NA | once | TRBJ1-1 | TRBV28 | TGTGCCAGCAGTTTGGGGCAGGGGAACACTGAAGCTTTCTTT | CASSLGQGNTEAFF
TRBD1 | once | TRBJ1-2 | TRBV30 | TGTGCCTGGACCGACGGACAGGGGATCGGTTATAGCTACACCTTC | CAWTDGQGIGYSYTF
NA | NA | TRBJ2-7 | TRBV27 | TGTGCCAGCAGGCCAGAACCGAACTTTTCCTACGAGCAGTACTTC | CASRPEPNFSYEQYF
NA | NA | TRBJ2-5 | TRBV11-2 | TGTGCCAGCAGCTTAGCTTACACGGGGAAAGAGACCCAGTACTTC | CASSLAYTGKETQYF
TRBD2 | once | TRBJ2-3 | TRBV29-1 | TGCAGCACCGGACTAGCGGGAGCGGCAGATACGCAGTATTTT | CSTGLAGAADTQYF
NA | NA | TRBJ1-1 | TRBV5-4 | TGTGCCAGCAGCTTCGGACGACTGAACACTGAAGCTTTCTTT | CASSFGRLNTEAFF
TRBD2 | NA | TRBJ2-2 | TRBV6-5 | TGTGCCACCGGGGGGTCCGACACCGGGGAGCTGTTTTTT | CATGGSDTGELFF